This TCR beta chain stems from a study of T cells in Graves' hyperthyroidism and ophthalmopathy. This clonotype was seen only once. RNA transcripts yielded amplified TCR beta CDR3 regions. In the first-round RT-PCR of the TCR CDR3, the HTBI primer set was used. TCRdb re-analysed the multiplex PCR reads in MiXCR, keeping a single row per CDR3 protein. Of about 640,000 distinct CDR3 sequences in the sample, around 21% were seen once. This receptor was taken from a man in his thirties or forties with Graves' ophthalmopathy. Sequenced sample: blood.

CDR3: CASSRQKITNTGELFF. Written as DNA, the CDR3 is TGCGCCAGCAGCCGACAGAAAATCACGAACACCGGGGAGCTGTTTTTT. The J gene is TRBJ2-2, the V gene TRBV5-1, with D maybe TRBD1 (5 bases). Trimming took 4 bases from V and 0 from J, leaving 13 bases between them. The CDR3 length is 16 residues. The V gene's germline CDR1 is SGHRS and CDR2 YFSETQ.